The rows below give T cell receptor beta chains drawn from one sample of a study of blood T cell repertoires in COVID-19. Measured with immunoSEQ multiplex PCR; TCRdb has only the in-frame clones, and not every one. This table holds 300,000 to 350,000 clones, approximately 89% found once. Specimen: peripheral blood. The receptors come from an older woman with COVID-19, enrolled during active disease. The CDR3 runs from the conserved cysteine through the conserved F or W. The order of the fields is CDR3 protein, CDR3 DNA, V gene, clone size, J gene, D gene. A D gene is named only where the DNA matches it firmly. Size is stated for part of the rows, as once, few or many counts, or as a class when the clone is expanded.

CDR3aa: CASTYTGELFF
CDR3nt: TGTGCCAGCACTTACACCGGGGAGCTGTTTTTT
v_gene: TRBV25-1
abundance: -
j_gene: TRBJ2-2
d_gene: -

CDR3aa: CASSPSDRPTNEKLFF
CDR3nt: TGTGCCAGCTCACCTTCCGACAGGCCGACTAATGAAAAACTGTTTTTT
v_gene: TRBV18
abundance: -
j_gene: TRBJ1-4
d_gene: -

CDR3aa: CASSWTGAPQETQYF
CDR3nt: TGTGCCAGCAGCTGGACAGGGGCGCCCCAAGAGACCCAGTACTTC
v_gene: TRBV7-9
abundance: -
j_gene: TRBJ2-5
d_gene: TRBD1

CDR3aa: CASSQSDRGLFF
CDR3nt: TGTGCCAGCAGCCAATCTGACAGGGGGCTTTTCTTC
v_gene: TRBV4-2
abundance: -
j_gene: TRBJ2-1
d_gene: TRBD1

CDR3aa: CASSPLGGGSYNEQFF
CDR3nt: TGTGCCAGCAGCCCCTTGGGGGGGGGCTCCTACAATGAGCAGTTCTTC
v_gene: TRBV7-9
abundance: -
j_gene: TRBJ2-1
d_gene: TRBD2

CDR3aa: CASSRSGRGNQPQHF
CDR3nt: TGTGCCAGCTCACGATCGGGTCGGGGCAATCAGCCCCAGCATTTT
v_gene: TRBV18
abundance: -
j_gene: TRBJ1-5
d_gene: -

CDR3aa: CASSRDRGSNYGYTF
CDR3nt: TGTGCCAGTAGTAGAGACAGGGGTAGTAACTATGGCTACACCTTC
v_gene: TRBV19
abundance: once
j_gene: TRBJ1-2
d_gene: TRBD1

CDR3aa: CASRPLGGIAGYTF
CDR3nt: TGTGCCAGCAGACCCCTCGGGGGTATCGCTGGCTACACCTTC
v_gene: TRBV6-5
abundance: -
j_gene: TRBJ1-2
d_gene: -

CDR3aa: CASSFLTLENTIYF
CDR3nt: TGTGCCAGCAGCTTCCTGACACTGGAAAACACCATATATTTT
v_gene: TRBV13
abundance: -
j_gene: TRBJ1-3
d_gene: -

CDR3aa: CASSEKGQSYEQYF
CDR3nt: TGTGCCAGCAGTGAAAAGGGACAGAGCTACGAGCAGTACTTC
v_gene: TRBV6-1
abundance: -
j_gene: TRBJ2-7
d_gene: TRBD1

CDR3aa: CASSPTGRGFTDTQYF
CDR3nt: TGTGCCAGCAGCCCGACCGGCAGGGGGTTTACAGATACGCAGTATTTT
v_gene: TRBV6-6
abundance: -
j_gene: TRBJ2-3
d_gene: TRBD1

CDR3aa: CASQVTGLTGDTQYF
CDR3nt: TGTGCCTCTCAGGTAACAGGGCTTACGGGAGATACGCAGTATTTT
v_gene: TRBV11-2
abundance: few
j_gene: TRBJ2-3
d_gene: -

CDR3aa: CASSLGGTGVSGNTIYF
CDR3nt: TGTGCCAGCAGCTTAGGGGGGACAGGCGTCTCTGGAAACACCATATATTTT
v_gene: TRBV7-6
abundance: -
j_gene: TRBJ1-3
d_gene: TRBD1

CDR3aa: CASSSLGGEQYF
CDR3nt: TGTGCCAGCAGCTCCTTAGGGGGCGAGCAGTACTTC
v_gene: TRBV7-2
abundance: -
j_gene: TRBJ2-7
d_gene: -

CDR3aa: CASSYLTGGSGYTF
CDR3nt: TGCGCCAGCAGCTACCTTACAGGGGGCAGTGGCTACACCTTC
v_gene: TRBV10-2
abundance: -
j_gene: TRBJ1-2
d_gene: TRBD1

CDR3aa: CAWSVESGGNQPQHF
CDR3nt: TGTGCCTGGAGTGTAGAGTCAGGGGGCAATCAGCCCCAGCATTTT
v_gene: TRBV30
abundance: -
j_gene: TRBJ1-5
d_gene: -

CDR3aa: CASWTRMSSTEAFF
CDR3nt: TGTGCCAGCTGGACAAGGATGTCGAGCACTGAAGCTTTCTTT
v_gene: TRBV27
abundance: -
j_gene: TRBJ1-1
d_gene: -

CDR3aa: CASSLTQGPDTQYF
CDR3nt: TGTGCCAGCAGCTTAACCCAGGGCCCAGATACGCAGTATTTT
v_gene: TRBV7-3
abundance: -
j_gene: TRBJ2-3
d_gene: -

CDR3aa: CASRSQGAGNTIYF
CDR3nt: TGTGCCAGCAGATCACAGGGAGCTGGAAACACCATATATTTT
v_gene: TRBV9
abundance: -
j_gene: TRBJ1-3
d_gene: -

CDR3aa: CASSSSVGTGLSGYTF
CDR3nt: TGTGCCAGCAGTTCGTCGGTCGGGACAGGGTTGTCTGGCTACACCTTC
v_gene: TRBV28
abundance: -
j_gene: TRBJ1-2
d_gene: TRBD1

CDR3aa: CASSGGRDSNQPQHF
CDR3nt: TGTGCCAGCAGCGGCGGACGGGATAGCAATCAGCCCCAGCATTTT
v_gene: TRBV9
abundance: -
j_gene: TRBJ1-5
d_gene: -

CDR3aa: CASSPIRQETQYF
CDR3nt: TGTGCCAGCTCACCCATCCGGCAAGAGACCCAGTACTTC
v_gene: TRBV18
abundance: -
j_gene: TRBJ2-5
d_gene: -

CDR3aa: CASSLVGVSGNTIYF
CDR3nt: TGTGCCAGCAGCTTAGTAGGGGTCTCCGGAAACACCATATATTTT
v_gene: TRBV7-2
abundance: -
j_gene: TRBJ1-3
d_gene: -

CDR3aa: CASSSRLVTADAQYF
CDR3nt: TGTGCCAGCAGCTCCCGACTAGTGACGGCAGATGCGCAGTATTTT
v_gene: TRBV7-3
abundance: -
j_gene: TRBJ2-3
d_gene: -

CDR3aa: CAWSARQGQPQHF
CDR3nt: TGTGCCTGGAGCGCCCGTCAGGGGCAGCCCCAGCATTTT
v_gene: TRBV30
abundance: -
j_gene: TRBJ1-5
d_gene: -

CDR3aa: CASSLAGSYEQYF
CDR3nt: TGTGCCAGCAGTTTAGCAGGGTCCTACGAGCAGTACTTC
v_gene: TRBV27
abundance: few
j_gene: TRBJ2-7
d_gene: -

CDR3aa: CASSGQGPLNTGELFF
CDR3nt: TGTGCCAGCTCTGGACAGGGTCCATTGAACACCGGGGAGCTGTTTTTT
v_gene: TRBV2
abundance: -
j_gene: TRBJ2-2
d_gene: TRBD1

CDR3aa: CASSSATGTYEQYF
CDR3nt: TGTGCCAGCAGCTCCGCTACAGGGACCTACGAGCAGTACTTC
v_gene: TRBV7-9
abundance: -
j_gene: TRBJ2-7
d_gene: -

CDR3aa: CASSQVDRGDGYTF
CDR3nt: TGTGCCAGTAGTCAAGTTGACAGGGGGGATGGCTACACCTTC
v_gene: TRBV19
abundance: -
j_gene: TRBJ1-2
d_gene: TRBD1

CDR3aa: CASSSGPANTEAFF
CDR3nt: TGTGCCAGCTCAAGCGGCCCCGCGAACACTGAAGCTTTCTTT
v_gene: TRBV27
abundance: -
j_gene: TRBJ1-1
d_gene: -

CDR3aa: CASSAGNNEQFF
CDR3nt: TGTGCCAGCAGCGCCGGTAACAATGAGCAGTTCTTC
v_gene: TRBV7-9
abundance: -
j_gene: TRBJ2-1
d_gene: -

CDR3aa: CASGTGEGNYGYTF
CDR3nt: TGCGCCAGCGGGACGGGAGAGGGGAACTATGGCTACACCTTC
v_gene: TRBV5-1
abundance: -
j_gene: TRBJ1-2
d_gene: -

CDR3aa: CATSREIQGVYEQYF
CDR3nt: TGTGCCACCAGCAGAGAAATACAGGGTGTGTACGAGCAGTACTTC
v_gene: TRBV15
abundance: -
j_gene: TRBJ2-7
d_gene: -

CDR3aa: CASSRQGAIEKLFF
CDR3nt: TGTGCCAGCAGTCGACAGGGGGCGATTGAAAAACTGTTTTTT
v_gene: TRBV6-5
abundance: -
j_gene: TRBJ1-4
d_gene: TRBD1

CDR3aa: CASTPYQPQHF
CDR3nt: TGTGCCAGCACCCCCTATCAGCCCCAGCATTTT
v_gene: TRBV12-3/TRBV12-4
abundance: -
j_gene: TRBJ1-5
d_gene: -

CDR3aa: CASSPSRVIYGYTF
CDR3nt: TGTGCCAGCAGTCCGTCGCGGGTTATCTATGGCTACACCTTC
v_gene: TRBV28
abundance: -
j_gene: TRBJ1-2
d_gene: -

CDR3aa: CAISHQDNEQFF
CDR3nt: TGTGCCATCAGTCACCAGGATAATGAGCAGTTCTTC
v_gene: TRBV10-3
abundance: -
j_gene: TRBJ2-1
d_gene: -